The 25 T cell receptor beta chains below were found in one sample sequenced in a study of blood T cell repertoires in COVID-19 (dated by TCRdb to 2018 to 2021). Receptor amplification or capture employed the immunoSEQ multiplex PCR assay. TCRdb carries this immuneACCESS record with in-frame sequences only. Its versions omit some clonotypes, under half of them owing to an unresolved V gene in the studies checked, with the rest unexplained. For this sample there are 250,000 to 350,000 clones; about 81% appear just once. The top ten clones comprise more than 1.2% of the sample. Sequencing was carried out using peripheral blood. Receptors were obtained from a human donor with COVID-19, enrolled during active disease. The donor label of this sample is uncertain.

The J gene is TRBJ2-2, the V gene TRBV6-5; 7 nucleotides align to TRBD2. This CDR3 has 14 amino acids. J gave up 4 bases and V 6 bases, and 5 bases lay outside the gene matches. The germline V gene encodes CDR1 MNHEY and CDR2 SVGAGI. CDR3 in DNA: TGTGCCAGCAGCGGGAGGCCCAGCACCGGGGAGCTGTTTTTT. It yields the protein CASSGRPSTGELFF.

The chain has TRBV7-9 and TRBJ2-6; D perhaps matches TRBD2 (5 bases). Trimming removed 5 bases at V and 2 bases at J, with 19 bases between. Germline V gene data show CDR1 as SEHNR and CDR2 as FQNEAQ (reference sequence). There are 18 residues in the CDR3. The chain's CDR3 is CASSTSRTEEAGANVLTF. The CDR3 region has the DNA TGTGCCAGCAGCACGTCAAGGACGGAGGAGGCTGGGGCCAACGTCCTGACTTTC.

J is TRBJ2-1 and V is TRBV19; 7 bases are shared with TRBD2. Germline CDR1 and CDR2: LNHDA and SQIVND (reference sequence). Unmatched junction bases numbered 13, after V lost 7 bases and J lost 10 bases. The CDR3 contains 14 residues. CDR3 loop: CASKGQRDAPEQFF. The CDR3 bases are TGTGCCAGTAAAGGTCAGCGGGACGCCCCAGAGCAGTTCTTC. Supplemented by reference TRBV19 and TRBJ2-1, the full variable domain reads DGGITQSPKYLFRKEGQNVTLSCEQNLNHDAMYWYRQDPGQGLRLIYYSQIVNDFQKGDIAEGYSVSREKKESFPLTVTSAQKNPTAFYLCASKGQRDAPEQFFGPGTRLTVL.

The chain joins TRBV28 to TRBJ1-2; the D is unclear. There are 12 residues in the CDR3. Deletions cut 7 bases from V and 0 bases from J, with 6 bases between. CDR1 and CDR2 from the germline V gene are MDHEN and SYDVKM. CDR3 sequence: CASNSPNYGYTF. As DNA, the CDR3 is TGTGCCAGCAATAGCCCTAACTATGGCTACACCTTC.

This chain uses TRBV6-5 with TRBJ2-5; 7 positions agree with TRBD2. The length of the CDR3 is 15 residues. Looked up from germline, CDR1 is MNHEY and CDR2 is SVGAGI. Trimming cost V 7 bases and J 2 bases; bases outside gene matches: 10. The CDR3 bases are TGTGCCAGCACCGGTGGGCGGGAGAGGCAAGAGACCCAGTACTTC. This gives the protein CASTGGRERQETQYF.

The table lists this clone with a few counts. This chain uses TRBV28 with TRBJ1-5, with D perhaps TRBD1 (6 bases). Germline values: CDR1 MDHEN, CDR2 SYDVKM. The CDR3 consists of 15 residues. The V and J ends lost 3 bases and 3 bases respectively, with 12 bases between them. This CDR3 reads CASSFSGTLNQPQHF. For the CDR3, the DNA is TGTGCCAGCAGTTTTTCCGGGACACTCAATCAGCCCCAGCATTTT. The full variable domain, its missing parts supplied by reference TRBV28 and TRBJ1-5, is DVKVTQSSRYLVKRTGEKVFLECVQDMDHENMFWYRQDPGLGLRLIYFSYDVKMKEKGDIPEGYSVSREKKERFSLILESASTNQTSMYLCASSFSGTLNQPQHFGDGTRLSIL.

This clone has a single count. This sequence joins TRBV19 and TRBJ2-2, with D tentatively TRBD1 (5 bases). Germline-derived CDR1 and CDR2 are LNHDA and SQIVND (reference sequence). The length of the CDR3 is 14 residues. Trimming removed 6 bases at V and 6 bases at J, with 14 bases between. The CDR3 reads CASSPAQVAGELFF. For the CDR3, the DNA is TGTGCCAGTAGCCCAGCACAGGTGGCCGGGGAGCTGTTTTTT.

This sequence joins TRBV7-8 and TRBJ1-5; 7 bases align to TRBD1. CDR1 is SGHVS, CDR2 FQNEAQ, per germline. The CDR3 runs 15 residues. With V trimmed by 5 bases and J by 4 bases, 8 bases remained unmatched. This chain's CDR3 is CASSPIPGQNQPQHF. CDR3 in DNA: TGTGCCAGCAGCCCTATCCCGGGACAGAATCAGCCCCAGCATTTT.

J is TRBJ1-1 and V is TRBV7-3; 9 bases map to TRBD1. Germline V gene data show CDR1 as SGHTA and CDR2 as FQGTGA. This CDR3 is 13 amino acids long. V dropped 3 bases and J dropped 5; count of bases not matched to a gene: 1. For the CDR3, the DNA is TGTGCCAGCAGCTTTGACAGGGGGACTGAAGCTTTCTTT. Protein product: CASSFDRGTEAFF.

This clone was observed once. The chain joins TRBV10-2 to TRBJ2-4, with D possibly TRBD1 on 6 matching bases. Per the germline V gene, CDR1 is WSHSY and CDR2 is SAAADI. This CDR3 comprises 14 residues. Trimming removed 3 bases from V and 3 bases from J, with 9 bases in between. The CDR3 sequence is CASSDSGVKNIQYF. CDR3 nucleotides: TGCGCCAGCAGTGACTCAGGGGTCAAAAACATTCAGTACTTC.

This clone has a single count. The V call is TRBV5-6, the J call TRBJ2-3, with 13 bases lining up with TRBD2. CDR3 size: 16 residues. CDR1 and CDR2 from the germline V gene are SGHDT and YYEEEE. J was trimmed by 5 bases and V by 4 bases; bases with no gene match: 7. The CDR3 is CASSPTRLAGGDTQYF. The CDR3 nucleotides read TGTGCCAGCAGCCCCACCCGACTAGCGGGAGGAGATACGCAGTATTTT.

The V call is TRBV30, the J call TRBJ2-7, with TRBD2 identical over 7 bases. Germline loops: CDR1 GTSNPN, CDR2 SVGIG (reference sequence). This CDR3 contains 14 residues. V lost 1 base, J lost 3 bases, and 6 bases stayed unmatched. The chain's CDR3 is CAWSARGVGYEQYF. CDR3 nucleotide sequence: TGTGCCTGGAGTGCCCGGGGGGTGGGCTACGAGCAGTACTTC.

The V gene is TRBV3-1 (or the pseudogene TRBV3-2), the J gene TRBJ1-4; D gene uncertain. The V end lost 1 base, the J end lost 8 bases, and 2 bases lay between the germline ends. Germline V CDR1 and CDR2: LGHDT, YNNKEL (reference sequence). This CDR3 has 11 amino acids. The CDR3 loop reads CASSQAEKLFF. The CDR3 DNA sequence: TGTGCCAGCAGCCAAGCGGAAAAACTGTTTTTT.

The V call is TRBV19, the J call TRBJ1-4; 7 nucleotides agree with TRBD1. The CDR3 length is 14 residues. The junction had 10 bases not matched to a gene; V was cut back by 7 bases and J by 8 bases. CDR1 and CDR2 (germline): LNHDA, SQIVND (reference sequence). The CDR3 loop is CASTSGTEGEKLFF. The DNA for the CDR3 is TGTGCCAGTACCTCCGGGACAGAAGGGGAAAAACTGTTTTTT.

The chain uses TRBV23-1 and TRBJ2-7; 10 bases line up with TRBD2. TRBV23-1 is sorted into the ORF group, with uncertain function. The CDR3 contains 17 residues. The V segment lost 0 bases and the J segment 5 bases; nucleotides outside the gene matches: 10. This chain's CDR3 is CASSQSKPGLAIHEQYF. The DNA for the CDR3 is TGCGCCAGCAGTCAATCAAAACCGGGACTAGCGATCCACGAGCAGTACTTC.

This sequence joins TRBV30 and TRBJ1-3; tentative D call: TRBD1 (5 bases). The CDR3 covers 14 residues. The germline V gene has CDR1 GTSNPN and CDR2 SVGIG (reference sequence). Trimming cost V 5 bases and J 0 bases, with 11 bases left between them. The CDR3, as DNA: TGTGCCTGGGACAGAGGGTACTCTGGAAACACCATATATTTT. Residues: CAWDRGYSGNTIYF.

The rearrangement uses TRBV7-2 and TRBJ2-5, with 8 bases lining up with TRBD1. With 5 bases clipped from V and 5 bases from J, the junction kept 13 bases outside the gene matches. The germline gives CDR1 SGHTA, CDR2 FQGNSA. This CDR3 contains 16 residues. CDR3 protein: CASSPDRGYGKETQYF. CDR3 DNA sequence: TGTGCCAGCAGCCCCGACAGGGGATACGGGAAGGAGACCCAGTACTTC.

The chain employs TRBV28 and TRBJ1-1, with 7 bases that match TRBD1. V shed 4 bases and J 4 bases; nucleotides not matched to a gene: 0. This CDR3 is 12 amino acids long. Germline CDR1 MDHEN, CDR2 SYDVKM. The CDR3 bases are TGTGCCAGCAGTTCAGGGGGCACTGAAGCTTTCTTT. Translating gives CASSSGGTEAFF.

V is TRBV5-1 and J is TRBJ1-1; D gene unclear. This CDR3 has 14 residues. V was shortened by 0 bases and J by 4 bases, with 10 bases between the two germline ends. The germline gives CDR1 SGHRS, CDR2 YFSETQ. CDR3 protein: CASSLGGMLTEAFF. CDR3 sequence (DNA): TGCGCCAGCAGCTTGGGCGGGATGCTCACTGAAGCTTTCTTT.

This clone was counted between two and nine times. The chain is built from TRBV30 and TRBJ1-3; 7 bases agree with TRBD1. Germline lookup yields CDR1 GTSNPN and CDR2 SVGIG (reference sequence). J was trimmed by 2 bases and V by 1 base; bases with no gene match: 2. CDR3 length equals 14 residues. The CDR3 protein is CAWSAGTAGNTIYF. The CDR3 DNA sequence: TGTGCCTGGAGTGCCGGGACAGCTGGAAACACCATATATTTT. Full variable domain (missing parts from reference TRBV30 and TRBJ1-3): SQTIHQWPATLVQPVGSPLSLECTVEGTSNPNLYWYRQAAGRGLQLLFYSVGIGQISSEVPQNLSASRPQDRQFILSSKKLLLSDSGFYLCAWSAGTAGNTIYFGEGSWLTVV.

The chain recombines TRBV24-1 with TRBJ2-5; no firm D call. Germline loops: CDR1 KGHDR, CDR2 SFDVKD. This CDR3 comprises 13 residues. Trimming shortened V by 4 bases and J by 5 bases, and 10 bases separated the two germline ends. For the CDR3, the DNA is TGTGCCACCAGTGACCTAACCGTGGAGACCCAGTACTTC. Translation: CATSDLTVETQYF.

This clone turned up a few times. The chain employs TRBV30 and TRBJ2-5, with 8 nucleotides matching TRBD1. The germline V gene has CDR1 GTSNPN and CDR2 SVGIG (reference sequence). This CDR3 region has 15 residues. J gave up 5 bases and V 5 bases, and 13 bases lay outside the gene matches. In DNA form, the CDR3 reads TGTGCCTGGTCGTGGCTGACAGGGGCGGAGGAGACCCAGTACTTC. Translation gives CAWSWLTGAEETQYF.

The V gene is TRBV30, the J gene TRBJ2-3; 10 bases match TRBD2. There are 16 residues in the CDR3. Germline trimming cut 1 base from V and 4 bases from J; bases unmatched to any gene: 8. Germline CDR1 reads GTSNPN; CDR2 reads SVGIG (reference sequence). CDR3 coding DNA: TGTGCCTGGAGTGCCCAGCTAGCGGGAGCGTCAGATACGCAGTATTTT. Its protein is CAWSAQLAGASDTQYF.

The J gene is TRBJ1-1, the V gene TRBV19; D not certain. CDR3 length: 19 amino acids. Germline CDR1 LNHDA, CDR2 SQIVND (reference sequence). V was trimmed by 0 bases and J by 0 bases, leaving 20 bases between them. CDR3 loop: CASSIDHFQLAVMNTEAFF. The CDR3 DNA follows: TGTGCCAGTAGTATAGATCACTTCCAGTTGGCGGTCATGAACACTGAAGCTTTCTTT.

The chain joins TRBV18 to TRBJ2-1, with TRBD2 matching 7 bases. There are 12 residues in the CDR3. Losses at the gene ends were 3 bases for V and 7 bases for J; bases not matched to a gene: 0. Looked up from germline, CDR1 is KGHSH and CDR2 is LQKENI. This CDR3 reads CASSPGGNEQFF. The CDR3 DNA reads TGTGCCAGCTCACCGGGAGGGAATGAGCAGTTCTTC.